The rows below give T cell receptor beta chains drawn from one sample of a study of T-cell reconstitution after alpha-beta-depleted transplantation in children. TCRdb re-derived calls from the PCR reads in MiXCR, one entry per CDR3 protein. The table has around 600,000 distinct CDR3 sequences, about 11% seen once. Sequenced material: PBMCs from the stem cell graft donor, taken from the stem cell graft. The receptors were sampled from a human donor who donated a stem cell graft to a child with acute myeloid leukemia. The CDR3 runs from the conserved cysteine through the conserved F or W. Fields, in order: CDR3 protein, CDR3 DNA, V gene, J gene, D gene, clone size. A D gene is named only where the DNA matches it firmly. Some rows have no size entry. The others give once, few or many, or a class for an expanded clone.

CDR3 protein: CAISLSGRAIDEQFF
CDR3 DNA: TGTGCCATCAGTCTCTCCGGGAGGGCCATTGATGAGCAGTTCTTC
V gene: TRBV10-3
J gene: TRBJ2-1
D gene: TRBD2
clone size: few

CDR3 protein: CSARPSGQGGYTF
CDR3 DNA: TGCAGTGCTAGACCATCTGGGCAGGGGGGCTACACCTTC
V gene: TRBV20-1
J gene: TRBJ1-2
D gene: -
clone size: few

CDR3 protein: CASTSGGLEQYF
CDR3 DNA: TGTGCCAGCACCTCCGGGGGGCTGGAGCAGTACTTC
V gene: TRBV7-2
J gene: TRBJ2-7
D gene: -
clone size: few

CDR3 protein: CASSVAGERYEQYF
CDR3 DNA: TGTGCCAGCAGTGTAGCGGGAGAAAGGTACGAGCAGTACTTC
V gene: TRBV27
J gene: TRBJ2-7
D gene: TRBD2
clone size: many

CDR3 protein: CASSSATSGRRYEQYF
CDR3 DNA: TGTGCCAGCAGTTCGGCTACTAGCGGTAGAAGGTACGAGCAGTACTTC
V gene: TRBV27
J gene: TRBJ2-7
D gene: TRBD2
clone size: many

CDR3 protein: CSAPDLQGYIETQYF
CDR3 DNA: TGCAGTGCTCCCGATCTCCAGGGGTATATTGAGACCCAGTACTTC
V gene: TRBV20-1
J gene: TRBJ2-5
D gene: -
clone size: many

CDR3 protein: CACQDGYSGNTIYF
CDR3 DNA: TGTGCCTGCCAGGACGGTTACTCTGGAAACACCATATATTTT
V gene: TRBV30
J gene: TRBJ1-3
D gene: -
clone size: -

CDR3 protein: CSARGGTGYTF
CDR3 DNA: TGCAGTGCTAGAGGGGGGACTGGCTACACCTTC
V gene: TRBV20-1
J gene: TRBJ1-2
D gene: -
clone size: few

CDR3 protein: CAISEGSGDGSPLHF
CDR3 DNA: TGTGCCATCAGTGAAGGCTCAGGGGATGGTTCACCCCTCCACTTT
V gene: TRBV10-3
J gene: TRBJ1-6
D gene: -
clone size: -

CDR3 protein: CASSLIVSTDTQYF
CDR3 DNA: TGTGCCAGCAGTTTAATAGTGTCCACAGATACGCAGTATTTT
V gene: TRBV25-1
J gene: TRBJ2-3
D gene: -
clone size: many

CDR3 protein: CASSSTLSNTGELFF
CDR3 DNA: TGTGCCAGCAGCTCGACCCTCTCGAACACCGGGGAGCTGTTTTTT
V gene: TRBV7-3
J gene: TRBJ2-2
D gene: -
clone size: many

CDR3 protein: CSAKRTGGAYNEQFF
CDR3 DNA: TGCAGTGCGAAACGGACAGGGGGCGCTTACAATGAGCAGTTCTTC
V gene: TRBV20-1
J gene: TRBJ2-1
D gene: TRBD1
clone size: many

CDR3 protein: CASSLVDRGPYEQYF
CDR3 DNA: TGTGCCAGCAGCTTAGTGGACAGGGGTCCCTACGAGCAGTACTTC
V gene: TRBV7-2
J gene: TRBJ2-7
D gene: TRBD1
clone size: -

CDR3 protein: CASSQGPGGELFF
CDR3 DNA: TGTGCCAGCAGCCAGGGACCCGGCGGGGAGCTGTTTTTT
V gene: TRBV12-3/TRBV12-4
J gene: TRBJ2-2
D gene: -
clone size: many

CDR3 protein: CSAGPREGGKTQYF
CDR3 DNA: TGCAGTGCTGGACCAAGGGAGGGAGGGAAGACCCAGTACTTC
V gene: TRBV20-1
J gene: TRBJ2-5
D gene: TRBD2
clone size: few

CDR3 protein: CASKRQGGDTQYF
CDR3 DNA: TGTGCCAGCAAGAGGCAGGGGGGAGATACGCAGTATTTT
V gene: TRBV28
J gene: TRBJ2-3
D gene: -
clone size: many

CDR3 protein: CSAPYPGQPNQPQHF
CDR3 DNA: TGCAGTGCCCCCTATCCCGGACAGCCAAATCAGCCCCAGCATTTT
V gene: TRBV20-1
J gene: TRBJ1-5
D gene: -
clone size: -

CDR3 protein: CAWRDVAGGYTF
CDR3 DNA: TGTGCCTGGAGGGACGTCGCAGGGGGCTACACCTTC
V gene: TRBV30
J gene: TRBJ1-2
D gene: -
clone size: -

CDR3 protein: CSVYLTGNWYNEQFF
CDR3 DNA: TGCAGCGTCTACCTCACAGGGAACTGGTACAATGAGCAGTTCTTC
V gene: TRBV29-1
J gene: TRBJ2-1
D gene: -
clone size: -

CDR3 protein: CASSFTAVDYYNEQFF
CDR3 DNA: TGTGCCAGCAGTTTTACGGCCGTGGATTACTACAATGAGCAGTTCTTC
V gene: TRBV12-3/TRBV12-4
J gene: TRBJ2-1
D gene: -
clone size: -

CDR3 protein: CSADTGKTQRDTQYF
CDR3 DNA: TGCAGTGCTGACACAGGGAAAACTCAACGGGATACGCAGTATTTT
V gene: TRBV20-1
J gene: TRBJ2-3
D gene: -
clone size: few

CDR3 protein: CASSFLAGGRQEQFF
CDR3 DNA: TGTGCCAGCAGCTTCCTAGCGGGAGGGCGTCAAGAGCAGTTCTTC
V gene: TRBV7-3
J gene: TRBJ2-1
D gene: TRBD2
clone size: -

CDR3 protein: CSATGTGISNQPQHF
CDR3 DNA: TGCAGTGCTACCGGGACAGGGATTAGCAATCAGCCCCAGCATTTT
V gene: TRBV20-1
J gene: TRBJ1-5
D gene: TRBD1
clone size: -

CDR3 protein: CASSVGSTSYEQYF
CDR3 DNA: TGTGCCAGCAGCGTAGGGTCGACCTCCTACGAGCAGTACTTC
V gene: TRBV9
J gene: TRBJ2-7
D gene: -
clone size: -

CDR3 protein: CASSLGRDEQYF
CDR3 DNA: TGTGCCAGCAGCTTAGGTAGAGACGAGCAGTACTTC
V gene: TRBV7-2
J gene: TRBJ2-7
D gene: -
clone size: many

CDR3 protein: CSAVTGGAYNEQFF
CDR3 DNA: TGCTCCGCCGTAACGGGAGGTGCCTACAATGAGCAGTTCTTC
V gene: TRBV29-1
J gene: TRBJ2-1
D gene: TRBD2
clone size: many

CDR3 protein: CASSGPPLHF
CDR3 DNA: TGTGCCAGCAGCGGTCCACCCCTCCACTTT
V gene: TRBV7-2
J gene: TRBJ1-6
D gene: -
clone size: few

CDR3 protein: CSVGPPLHF
CDR3 DNA: TGCAGCGTTGGGCCACCCCTCCACTTT
V gene: TRBV29-1
J gene: TRBJ1-6
D gene: -
clone size: few

CDR3 protein: CASSSPQGGAYEQYF
CDR3 DNA: TGTGCCAGCAGCTCACCCCAGGGAGGAGCCTACGAGCAGTACTTC
V gene: TRBV5-6
J gene: TRBJ2-7
D gene: -
clone size: many

CDR3 protein: CASSQDLGTSGRPQYF
CDR3 DNA: TGCGCCAGCAGCCAAGATCTTGGGACTAGCGGAAGGCCTCAGTACTTC
V gene: TRBV4-3
J gene: TRBJ2-5
D gene: TRBD2
clone size: -